The present TCR beta chain was sequenced within a study of OX40 agonist ivuxolimab in advanced cancers. Study-level information: Two patients with cutaneous melanoma and one with hepatocellular carcinoma, three in total, showed partial responses.

The CDR3 sequence is 19 residues long. The V gene end was trimmed by 1 base and the J gene end by 0 bases; junction bases not matched to a gene: 3. Germline CDR1 is PRHDT and CDR2 is FYEKMQ (reference sequence). Assay used: immunoSEQ multiplex PCR; TCRdb lists only in-frame clones, some missing. The data hold around 65,000 clones, with 70% to 90% observed a single time. The V call is TRBV13, the J call TRBJ2-1; 16 bases align to TRBD2. The sequence derives from an adult with an advanced solid tumor such as melanoma, head and neck, liver or kidney cancer. Sequenced material: CD4+ or CD8+ T cells sorted from blood, taken in a trial of the OX40 agonist ivuxolimab. CDR3 DNA sequence: TGTGCCAGCAGCTTAGAGGGACTAGCGGGGGGGACCTCCTACAATGAGCAGTTCTTC. It codes for CASSLEGLAGGTSYNEQFF.